This TCR beta chain was sequenced for a study of blood T cell repertoires in COVID-19. Study overall: Samples of COVID-19 (acute and convalescent) were obtained from the United States, Italy and Spain.

This clone showed up just once. Clones were sequenced by immunoSEQ multiplex PCR, and TCRdb holds only the in-frame ones, with some missing. The data contain tens of thousands of clones, roughly 86% of them singletons. The CDR3 is made up of 15 amino acids. CDR1 and CDR2 from the germline V gene are SGHNT and YYREEE (reference sequence). V gave up 5 bases and J gave up 0 bases, with 12 bases separating them. This TCR came from a man aged 50 to 60 with active COVID-19. The chain couples TRBV5-4 to TRBJ2-4, with D perhaps TRBD1 (6 bases). Sequencing was performed on peripheral blood. CDR3 sequence (DNA): TGTGCCAGCAGTGTCACAGGGATAGCCAAAAACATTCAGTACTTC. Protein product: CASSVTGIAKNIQYF.